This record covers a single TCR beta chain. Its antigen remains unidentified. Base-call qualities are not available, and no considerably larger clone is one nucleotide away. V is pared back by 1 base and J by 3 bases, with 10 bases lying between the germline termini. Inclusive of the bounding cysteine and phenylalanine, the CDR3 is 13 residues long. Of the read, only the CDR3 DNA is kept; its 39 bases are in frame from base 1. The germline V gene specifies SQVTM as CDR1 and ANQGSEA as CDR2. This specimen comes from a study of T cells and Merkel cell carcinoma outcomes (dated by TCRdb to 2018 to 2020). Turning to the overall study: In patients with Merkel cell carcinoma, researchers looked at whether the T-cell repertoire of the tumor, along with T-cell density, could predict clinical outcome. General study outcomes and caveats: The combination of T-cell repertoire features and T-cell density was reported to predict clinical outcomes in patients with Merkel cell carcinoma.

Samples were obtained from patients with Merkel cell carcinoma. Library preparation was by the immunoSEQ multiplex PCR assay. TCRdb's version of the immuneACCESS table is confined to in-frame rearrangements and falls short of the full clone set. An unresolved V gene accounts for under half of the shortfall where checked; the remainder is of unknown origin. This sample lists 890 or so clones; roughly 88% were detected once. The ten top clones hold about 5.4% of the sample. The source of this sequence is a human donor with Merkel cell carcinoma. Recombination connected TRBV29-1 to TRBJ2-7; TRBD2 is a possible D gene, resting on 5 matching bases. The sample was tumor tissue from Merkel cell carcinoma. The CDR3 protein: CSVEVQTSYEQYF. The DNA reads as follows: TGCAGCGTTGAAGTCCAAACTAGCTACGAGCAGTACTTC.